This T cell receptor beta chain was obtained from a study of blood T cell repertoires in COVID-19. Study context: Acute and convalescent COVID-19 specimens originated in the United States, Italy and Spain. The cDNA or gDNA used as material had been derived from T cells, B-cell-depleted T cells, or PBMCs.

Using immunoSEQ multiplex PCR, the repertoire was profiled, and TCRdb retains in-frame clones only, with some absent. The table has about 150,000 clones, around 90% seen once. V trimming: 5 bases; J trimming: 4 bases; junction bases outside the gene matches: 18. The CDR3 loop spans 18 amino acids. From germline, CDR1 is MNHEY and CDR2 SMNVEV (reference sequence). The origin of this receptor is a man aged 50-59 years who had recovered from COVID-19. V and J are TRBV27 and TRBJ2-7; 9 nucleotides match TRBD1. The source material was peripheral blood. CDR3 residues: CASSASGTGTRRKYEQYF. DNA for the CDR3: TGTGCCAGCAGTGCGTCCGGGACAGGGACGCGTAGGAAGTACGAGCAGTACTTC.